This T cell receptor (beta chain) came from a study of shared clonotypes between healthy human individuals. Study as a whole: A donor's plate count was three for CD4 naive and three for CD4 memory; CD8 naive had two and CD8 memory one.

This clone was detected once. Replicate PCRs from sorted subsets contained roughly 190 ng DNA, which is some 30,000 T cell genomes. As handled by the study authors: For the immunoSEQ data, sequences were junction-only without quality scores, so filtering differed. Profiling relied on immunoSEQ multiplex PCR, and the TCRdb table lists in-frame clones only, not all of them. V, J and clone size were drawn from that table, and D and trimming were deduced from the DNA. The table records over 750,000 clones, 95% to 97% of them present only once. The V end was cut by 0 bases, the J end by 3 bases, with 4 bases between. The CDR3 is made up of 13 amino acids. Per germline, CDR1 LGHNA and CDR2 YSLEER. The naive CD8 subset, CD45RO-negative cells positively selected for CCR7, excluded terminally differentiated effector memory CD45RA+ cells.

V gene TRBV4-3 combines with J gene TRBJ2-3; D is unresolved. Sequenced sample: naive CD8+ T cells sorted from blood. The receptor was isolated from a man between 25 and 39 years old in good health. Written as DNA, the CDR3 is TGCGCCAGCAGCCAAGAGTTGACAGATACGCAGTATTTT. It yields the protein CASSQELTDTQYF.